The clone carrying this T cell receptor beta chain was counted ten times or more. Its target is unknown. This sample was included in a study of T-cell reconstitution after alpha-beta-depleted transplantation in children. Overall study findings and caveats: Where some patients showed high TCRbeta diversity at day 60, it came from recipient T cells and thymic progenitors that had survived. Several hundred expanded graft clones reportedly supplied alpha-beta T cells about two months after transplant.

TCRbeta library preparation incorporated unique molecular identifiers. TCRdb called the PCR reads again in MiXCR, with one record for every CDR3 protein. The sample consists of 97,000 or so distinct CDR3 sequences, about 8% of them appearing once. The receptor was derived from a boy aged 2 to 10 with acute lymphoblastic leukemia, due to receive a stem cell transplant. The material was PBMCs, obtained before TCRalphabeta/CD19-depleted stem cell transplant.

CDR3 in DNA: TGCGCCAGCAGCCAAGATTTTGCAGGGCCAACAGAGACCCAGTACTTC. It codes for CASSQDFAGPTETQYF. The chain recombines TRBV4-3 with TRBJ2-5; D perhaps matches TRBD1 (5 bases). The V gene's germline CDR1 is LGHNA and CDR2 YSLEER. Trimming left V 0 bases short and J 4 bases short, with 15 bases between. This CDR3 has 16 amino acids.